The TCR beta chain described here comes from a study of early T cells in non-severe SARS-CoV-2 infection. Study overall: RNA in bulk from unsorted whole blood was sequenced, and chains were unpaired. Points from the study as a whole: The matching step, a VDJdb search, favored anti-spike CD8 responses and missed private and CD4 specificities.

CDR3 length: 18 residues. This clonotype was detected many times. The antigen is unknown. Unique molecular identifiers tagged individual cDNA molecules. In TCRdb, the 5' RACE reads were re-called with MiXCR into one record per CDR3 protein. The sample holds some 87,000 distinct CDR3 sequences, roughly an eighth seen once. Sequences were obtained from whole blood. The rearrangement joins TRBV21-1 to TRBJ2-7; the table's D call, TRBD1, was not checked against the DNA. TRBV21-1 is a listed pseudogene. The sequence derives from an adult who was a healthcare worker with PCR-confirmed SARS-CoV-2 infection or an uninfected control (not recorded which). The CDR3 sequence is CASSTQNEDRGSTYEQYF. The CDR3 region has the DNA TGTGCCAGCAGCACACAAAATGAGGACAGGGGGTCCACCTACGAGCAGTACTTC.